These 30 T cell receptor beta chains came from one sample sequenced in a study of CD8+CD57+ T cells in acquired aplastic anemia. Whoever was chosen for sequencing had shown CD8+CD57+ cell expansion by flow cytometry. CDR3 and TCR beta VDJ profiling relied on genomic DNA as the template. Using its own MiXCR run on the reads, TCRdb lists one record per CDR3 protein. The repertoire has a few hundred thousand distinct CDR3 sequences, 82% of them found once; the top ten carry roughly two fifths. Material for sequencing was sorted CD4+, CD8+, or CD8+CD57+ T cells (not recorded which) from PBMCs. The receptor source for this set is a human donor with aplastic anemia.

Comment on this clonotype: One junction end does not reproduce the germline sequence, and a read error may be involved. CDR3 nucleotide sequence: TGTGCTAGCAGCTTAGGGGGGGGGCTGGACACCAGGGAGCTGTTTTTT. Encoded protein: CASSLGGGLDTRELFF. J is TRBJ2-2 and V is TRBV9, with D tentatively TRBD2 (7 bases). Germline V CDR1 and CDR2: SGDLS, YYNGEE. The CDR3 sequence is 16 residues long. The variable domain in full, completed from reference TRBV9 and TRBJ2-2, reads DSGVTQTPKHLITATGQRVTLRCSPRSGDLSVYWYQQSLDQGLQFLIQYYNGEERAKGNILERFSAQQFPDLHSELNLSSLELGDSALYFCASSLGGGLDTRELFFGEGSRLTVL.

A remark on this clonotype: One end of the junction fails to match germline, which may point to a read error. The chain recombines TRBV7-9 with TRBJ2-3; the D gene is possibly TRBD2 (6 bases). The CDR3 length is 14 residues. Germline lookup yields CDR1 SEHNR and CDR2 FQNEAQ (reference sequence). CDR3 sequence reads: CASSMEGCDNSPHF. The CDR3 DNA sequence: TGTGCCAGCAGCATGGAGGGATGTGATAATTCACCCCACTTT.

As to this clonotype: Because the CDR3's place on the DNA is in doubt, the DNA is left out and the CDR3 is given as listed by TCRdb. This chain links TRBV12-3 or TRBV12-4 with TRBJ1-5; no check of the table's D call, TRBD1, against the DNA was made. A total of 15 residues make up the CDR3, ends included. The CDR3 reads CASSWGGGTNQAYHF.

V is TRBV11-2 and J is TRBJ2-2; D gene uncertain. The CDR3 contains 12 residues. Between the trimmed V and J ends, which lost 9 bases and 6 bases, there was a span of 11 bases. Germline CDR1 is SGHAT and CDR2 is FQNNGV. The CDR3 DNA follows: TGTGCCAGTTTACCTCAGGCCGGGGAGCTGTTTTTT. Protein sequence: CASLPQAGELFF. Together with reference TRBV11-2 and TRBJ2-2, the CDR3 gives the full variable domain: EAGVAQSPRYKIIEKRQSVAFWCNPISGHATLYWYQQILGQGPKLLIQFQNNGVVDDSQLPKDRFSAERLKGVDSTLKIQPAKLEDSAVYLCASLPQAGELFFGEGSRLTVL.

As DNA, the CDR3 is TGTGCCAGCAGCCAAGAAAGAAGGAACACTGAAGCTTTCTTT. Translating it yields CASSQERRNTEAFF. The rearrangement links TRBV4-2 to TRBJ1-1; no reliable D call. V lost 0 bases, J lost 1 base, and 6 bases lay in between. Per the germline V gene, CDR1 is LGHNA and CDR2 is YNFKEQ. This CDR3 is 14 amino acids long.

The V call is TRBV19, the J call TRBJ1-2; 8 nucleotides match TRBD1. Germline CDR1 reads LNHDA; CDR2 reads SQIVND (reference sequence). V was clipped by 5 bases and J by 3 bases; unmatched bases: 8. The CDR3 length is 15 residues. The CDR3 DNA is TGTGCCAGTAGTGATTGGGACAGGCCCGACTATGGCTACACCTTC. It codes for CASSDWDRPDYGYTF. Filled out from reference TRBV19 and TRBJ1-2, the complete variable domain reads DGGITQSPKYLFRKEGQNVTLSCEQNLNHDAMYWYRQDPGQGLRLIYYSQIVNDFQKGDIAEGYSVSREKKESFPLTVTSAQKNPTAFYLCASSDWDRPDYGYTFGSGTRLTVV.

A note on this clonotype: Relative to the germline gene, one junction end is altered; a read error may explain this. V usage is TRBV7-3 and J usage is TRBJ2-5; 7 bases map to TRBD1. In germline, CDR1 is SGHTA, CDR2 FQGTGA. This CDR3 is built from 14 residues. The CDR3: CATREGGTDTQYFF. As DNA, the CDR3 is TGTGCCACCAGGGAAGGGGGCACAGATACGCAGTATTTTTTC.

With respect to this clonotype: Without the conserved terminal phenylalanine or tryptophan, this CDR3 likely stems from a read error. The DNA is omitted, as the CDR3 cannot be located on it reliably, and the CDR3 follows TCRdb's listing. The chain couples TRBV7-9 to TRBJ2-5; the D call of TRBD1 is as the table states it, not checked on the DNA. Counting both end residues, the CDR3 totals 14 amino acids. The V gene's germline CDR1 is SEHNR and CDR2 FQNEAQ (reference sequence). This CDR3 reads CASSWASEQFSGPV.

The count of this clonotype is one. A read error is likely, as this CDR3 ends without the conserved phenylalanine or tryptophan. Because the CDR3's place on the DNA is in doubt, the DNA is left out and the CDR3 is given as listed by TCRdb. This rearrangement joins TRBV2 to TRBJ1-2; TRBD1 is taken as the D call from the table, unchecked against the DNA. Germline V gene data show CDR1 as SNHLY and CDR2 as FYNNEI. Including both end residues, the CDR3 is 15 amino acids long. The CDR3 sequence: CASSLSGAAEAFFRL.

This clonotype was detected a few times. This may be a read error, as it is one base from a much larger clone. Because it lacks the conserved phenylalanine or tryptophan at the end, this CDR3 is likely a read error. The V and J genes are TRBV2 and TRBJ2-1; no clear D. CDR1 and CDR2 from the germline V gene are SNHLY and FYNNEI. V shed 5 bases and J shed 10 bases, with 12 bases lying between them. This CDR3 has 12 amino acids. CDR3 DNA sequence: TGTGCCAGCAGTTGGGTTCAAGGCGAGCAGTTCCTC. Encoded protein: CASSWVQGEQFL.

As concerns this clonotype: A much larger clone is a single base away; this may be a read error. The limits of the CDR3 on the DNA are not certain, so only TCRdb's listed CDR3 is given. The rearrangement uses TRBV9 and TRBJ1-1. Counting both end residues, the CDR3 totals 15 amino acids. CDR1 is SGDLS, CDR2 YYNGEE, per germline. CDR3 in amino acids: CASGLDGNIQYFAFF.

As for this clonotype: Germline is not matched at one junction end, which may reflect a read error. The rearrangement links TRBV7-8 to TRBJ2-1; tentative D call: TRBD2 (5 bases). The DNA matches TRBJ2-7 better at its end, which makes the J call doubtful. The CDR3 loop spans 14 amino acids. Germline lookup yields CDR1 SGHVS and CDR2 FQNEAQ. CDR3 nucleotide sequence: TGTGCCAGCAGCCTAGCAGGAGGTTCTAGGGAGCAGTACTTC. Amino acids: CASSLAGGSREQYF.

With respect to this clonotype: The junction does not match germline at one end; this may be a read error. V usage is TRBV7-3 and J usage is TRBJ2-7; D is ambiguous. Germline V gene sequence: CDR1 SGHTA, CDR2 FQGTGA. The CDR3 totals 13 residues. The CDR3 spells CASSFTASSEQYF. The CDR3 DNA is TGCGCCAGCAGCTTTACAGCCTCCTCCGAGCAGTACTTC.

The J gene is TRBJ2-7, the V gene TRBV7-2, with a weak D call TRBD2 (6 bases). Per the germline V gene, CDR1 is SGHTA and CDR2 is FQGNSA. Trimming removed 1 base from V and 1 base from J, with 20 bases in between. This CDR3 has 18 residues. The CDR3 nucleotides are TGTGCCAGCAGCTTAGAGGGAGGCGGGAAAGCCCATTCCTACGAGCAGTACGTC. It specifies CASSLEGGGKAHSYEQYV.

Worth noting for this clonotype: The germline gene is not matched at one end of the junction; a read error may be the cause. As DNA, the CDR3 is TGTGCCAGCAGTCTAGCAGGGGGATCTTCTGATCAGTTCTTCTTC. Amino acid sequence: CASSLAGGSSDQFFF. The chain links TRBV7-3 to TRBJ1-2; TRBD1 aligns across 7 bases. Germline V gene lookup returns CDR1 SGHTA and CDR2 FQGTGA. The CDR3 extends over 15 amino acids.

The V gene is TRBV12-3 or TRBV12-4, the J gene TRBJ2-7; TRBD2 agrees at 8 bases. This CDR3 contains 16 residues. The junction had 12 bases not matched to a gene; V was cut back by 4 bases and J by 4 bases. This CDR3 reads CASSWGGGTSAYEQYF. CDR3 DNA: TGTGCCAGCAGTTGGGGGGGGGGGACTAGTGCGTACGAGCAGTACTTC.

The CDR3 DNA sequence: TGTGCCAGCAGCAATGGACAGGGGACTGGAGAGACCCAGCAGTTCTTC. Translation: CASSNGQGTGETQQFF. The chain joins TRBV7-9 to TRBJ2-1; 9 nucleotides align to TRBD1. Germline CDR1 is SEHNR and CDR2 is FQNEAQ (reference sequence). The CDR3 runs 16 residues. V gave up 5 bases and J gave up 11 bases; unmatched junction bases: 16.

On this clonotype itself: Its ends do not fully match the called genes, so a read error is possible. This chain connects TRBV7-3 to TRBJ2-3; TRBD1 is a possible D gene (6 bases). The CDR3 runs to 14 residues. The germline V gene has CDR1 SGHTA and CDR2 FQGTGA. CDR3: CASSLDRAPETQYF. CDR3 coding DNA: TGTGCCAGCAGTTTGGACAGAGCACCCGAAACGCAGTATTTC.

The J gene is TRBJ1-2, the V gene TRBV9; D gene uncertain. This CDR3 region has 13 residues. V dropped 0 bases and J dropped 14 bases, with 17 bases sitting between them. The germline V gene has CDR1 SGDLS and CDR2 YYNGEE. DNA for the CDR3: TGTGCCAGCAGCGTAGGGTCAGATACGCAGTATACCTTC. Amino acid sequence: CASSVGSDTQYTF.

This chain uses TRBV2 with TRBJ2-6; D unclear. This CDR3 is 16 amino acids long. The V end lost 6 bases, the J end lost 15 bases, and 27 bases lay between the germline ends. Germline V gene sequence: CDR1 SNHLY, CDR2 FYNNEI. This chain's CDR3 is CASSVVGSIGTHALTF. The CDR3 nucleotides are TGTGCCAGCAGCGTAGTGGGTAGCATCGGCACTCACGCCCTGACTTTC.

Here the CDR3 reads CASSYTGYTDTQYF. The DNA of the CDR3 is TGTGCCAGCAGTTATACGGGTTACACAGATACGCAGTATTTT. V gene TRBV6-6 combines with J gene TRBJ2-3; D is uncertain. This CDR3 has 14 residues. Per the germline V gene, CDR1 is MNHNY and CDR2 is SVGAGI (reference sequence). Trimming removed 3 bases from V and 2 bases from J, with 9 bases in between.

V is TRBV9 and J is TRBJ2-3; 11 bases line up with TRBD2. The J segment lost 13 bases and the V segment lost 0 bases, leaving 7 bases of the junction unmatched. The CDR3 is 14 amino acids. CDR1 and CDR2 from the germline V gene are SGDLS and YYNGEE. CDR3: CASSVELAGDAEYF. The DNA for the CDR3 is TGTGCCAGCAGCGTAGAACTAGCGGGGGACGCTGAGTATTTT.

This clonotype came up a few times. This chain uses TRBV11-1 with TRBJ2-6, with unresolved D. V lost 0 bases and J lost 4, with 10 bases in between. The CDR3 sequence is 16 residues long. Germline V gene lookup returns CDR1 SGHAT and CDR2 FQDESV (reference sequence). The CDR3 DNA reads as TGTGCCAGCAGCTTAGCGCTGAGCTACGGGGCCAACGTCCTGACTTTC. This codes for CASSLALSYGANVLTF.

About this clonotype: The conserved phenylalanine or tryptophan normally closing the CDR3 is absent here, so this likely arose from a read error. The limits of the CDR3 on the DNA are not certain, so only TCRdb's listed CDR3 is given. The chain employs TRBV9 and TRBJ2-5; TRBD2, the table's D call, was not compared with the DNA. From its first to its last residue, the CDR3 has 12 amino acids. From germline, CDR1 is SGDLS and CDR2 YYNGEE. The CDR3 sequence: CASSLTLATPDI.

Details on this clonotype: A read error may produce the germline difference seen at one junction end. The chain is built from TRBV20-1 and TRBJ2-5; 10 bases map to TRBD1. Per the germline V gene, CDR1 is DFQATT and CDR2 is SNEGSKA (reference sequence). This CDR3 is built from 16 residues. The DNA of the CDR3 is TGCAGTGCTTTTGTCCCGGGACAGGGGAACCAAGAGACCCAATACTTC. Encoded protein: CSAFVPGQGNQETQYF.

This chain connects TRBV7-9 to TRBJ2-3; D may be TRBD2 (6 bases). Per germline, CDR1 SEHNR and CDR2 FQNEAQ (reference sequence). The CDR3 contains 14 residues. V was pared by 11 bases and J by 12 bases, with 27 bases between. CDR3 in amino acids: CACDLAAYPETQYF. The CDR3 bases are TGTGCCTGCGACTTAGCGGCGTACCCCGAGACCCAGTATTTT.

The chain has TRBV5-6 and TRBJ1-1; D may be TRBD1 (5 bases). CDR1 and CDR2 from the germline V gene are SGHDT and YYEEEE. The V end was cut by 7 bases, the J end by 1 base, with 17 bases between. CDR3 length: 15 amino acids. The CDR3 region has the DNA TGTGCCAGCTGCTCCGGGACGGCAGGGAACACTGAAGCTTTCTTT. Translation: CASCSGTAGNTEAFF.

The gene calls are TRBV7-8 and TRBJ2-1; D is unresolved. The V end was cut by 3 bases, the J end by 13 bases, with 25 bases between. The length of the CDR3 is 16 residues. Germline V gene lookup returns CDR1 SGHVS and CDR2 FQNEAQ. DNA for the CDR3: TGTGCCAGCAGCTTGCAAAACCCAGGTAGGCACTATTTTCAGTTCTTC. This gives the protein CASSLQNPGRHYFQFF.

This chain links TRBV9 with TRBJ1-3, with D maybe TRBD1 (5 bases). V was cut by 0 bases and J by 14 bases, with 21 bases left in between. Germline CDR1 is SGDLS and CDR2 is YYNGEE. The CDR3 consists of 15 residues. CDR3 sequence: CASSVEGTSDTQLYF. For the CDR3, the DNA is TGTGCCAGCAGCGTAGAGGGGACTTCAGATACGCAGTTATATTTT.

In regard to this clonotype: Its ends do not fully match the called genes, so a read error is possible. V and J are TRBV4-1 and TRBJ2-1; D is undetermined. Germline CDR1 MGHRA, CDR2 YSYEKL. This CDR3 has 16 residues. The CDR3: CASSPSGSEQIVEPFF. The CDR3, as DNA: TGCGCCAGCAGCCCTTCTGGCAGCGAGCAGATCGTCGAGCCGTTCTTC.